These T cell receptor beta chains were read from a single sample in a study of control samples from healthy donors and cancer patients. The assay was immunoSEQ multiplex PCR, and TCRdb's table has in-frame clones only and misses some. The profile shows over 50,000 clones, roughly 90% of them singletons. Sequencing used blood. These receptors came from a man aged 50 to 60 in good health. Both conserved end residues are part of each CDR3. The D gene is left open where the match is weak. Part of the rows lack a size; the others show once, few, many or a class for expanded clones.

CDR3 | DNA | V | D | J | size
CASSLAGLAGGPRSYNEQFF | TGTGCCAGCAGCTTAGCGGGGCTAGCGGGAGGCCCCCGCTCCTACAATGAGCAGTTCTTC | TRBV7-2 | TRBD2 | TRBJ2-1 | .
CASSPGGQETYEQYF | TGTGCCAGCAGCCCCGGGGGACAGGAGACCTACGAGCAGTACTTC | TRBV11-3 | TRBD1 | TRBJ2-7 | .
CSVGFGSGKNIQYF | TGCAGCGTTGGCTTTGGGTCGGGCAAAAACATTCAGTACTTC | TRBV29-1 | . | TRBJ2-4 | .
CASTRGGKDTQYF | TGTGCCAGTACCCGGGGAGGGAAGGATACGCAGTATTTT | TRBV19 | TRBD2 | TRBJ2-3 | .
CASSERLRNEQFF | TGTGCCAGCAGTGAACGGCTGAGGAATGAGCAGTTCTTC | TRBV2 | . | TRBJ2-1 | .
CASSEVNLNQPQHF | TGTGCCAGCAGTGAGGTGAACCTCAATCAGCCCCAGCATTTT | TRBV6-1 | . | TRBJ1-5 | .
CASSLLLGGELFF | TGTGCCAGCAGCTTACTTCTAGGCGGGGAGCTGTTTTTT | TRBV7-9 | . | TRBJ2-2 | .
CASSYQGATGELFF | TGTGCCAGCAGCTATCAGGGGGCTACCGGGGAGCTGTTTTTT | TRBV7-3 | TRBD1 | TRBJ2-2 | .
CASSPSQDRREIYSNQPQHF | TGTGCCAGCAGTCCCTCCCAGGACAGGAGGGAGATCTATAGCAATCAGCCCCAGCATTTT | TRBV27 | TRBD1 | TRBJ1-5 | .
CASRVGWAAIDYGYTF | TGTGCCAGCCGCGTCGGTTGGGCGGCGATTGACTATGGCTACACCTTC | TRBV19 | . | TRBJ1-2 | .
CASSVGVGTGTRPLHF | TGTGCCAGCAGCGTAGGGGTAGGGACAGGGACGAGGCCCCTCCACTTT | TRBV9 | TRBD1 | TRBJ1-6 | .
CATGRMGEQYF | TGTGCCACAGGTCGGATGGGCGAGCAGTACTTC | TRBV11-2 | . | TRBJ2-7 | .
CASSPEGSMNTEAFF | TGTGCCAGCTCACCAGAGGGCTCCATGAACACTGAAGCTTTCTTT | TRBV18 | . | TRBJ1-1 | .
CASSFAGSHEQYF | TGTGCCAGCAGCTTTGCGGGAAGCCACGAGCAGTACTTC | TRBV7-6 | . | TRBJ2-7 | .
CASSLPPSGEQFF | TGTGCCAGCAGCTTGCCCCCGAGCGGTGAGCAGTTCTTC | TRBV7-2 | . | TRBJ2-1 | .
CASSLAGGVYEQYF | TGTGCCAGCAGCTTAGCGGGAGGGGTGTACGAGCAGTACTTC | TRBV7-8 | TRBD2 | TRBJ2-7 | .
CASSLVDSPNEKLFF | TGTGCCAGCAGCTTAGTGGACAGCCCTAATGAAAAACTGTTTTTT | TRBV11-3 | . | TRBJ1-4 | .
CASSGTGTGEETQYF | TGTGCCAGTAGTGGGACCGGGACAGGGGAAGAGACCCAGTACTTC | TRBV19 | TRBD1 | TRBJ2-5 | .
CASSPIGSTNEKLFF | TGTGCCAGCAGTCCGATCGGGTCCACTAATGAAAAACTGTTTTTT | TRBV28 | . | TRBJ1-4 | .
CASSPLDRNYGYTF | TGTGCCAGCTCACCCCTCGACAGGAACTATGGCTACACCTTC | TRBV18 | . | TRBJ1-2 | .
CASRRQGANEKLFF | TGTGCCAGCAGGAGACAGGGCGCTAATGAAAAACTGTTTTTT | TRBV27 | TRBD1 | TRBJ1-4 | few
CAISEWGFSGTAGNTIYF | TGTGCCATCAGTGAGTGGGGTTTTTCCGGGACAGCAGGAAACACCATATATTTT | TRBV10-3 | TRBD1 | TRBJ1-3 | .
CASTLQGPNEQFF | TGTGCCAGCACTCTACAGGGCCCCAATGAGCAGTTCTTC | TRBV12-3/TRBV12-4 | . | TRBJ2-1 | .
CASSISAGSGELFF | TGCGCCAGCAGCATCTCGGCAGGGTCCGGGGAGCTGTTTTTT | TRBV5-1 | . | TRBJ2-2 | few
CASSEKGASHPSGANVLTF | TGTGCCAGCAGTGAAAAGGGGGCGTCGCATCCCTCTGGGGCCAACGTCCTGACTTTC | TRBV6-1 | TRBD1 | TRBJ2-6 | .
CASSPPHRGLGTGELFF | TGTGCCAGCTCACCACCGCACAGGGGGCTGGGAACCGGGGAGCTGTTTTTT | TRBV18 | TRBD1 | TRBJ2-2 | .
CASSQGSRTSTDTQYF | TGTGCCAGCAGCCAAGGATCGCGGACTAGCACAGATACGCAGTATTTT | TRBV4-2 | . | TRBJ2-3 | .
CASRLTSGASYNEQFF | TGTGCCAGCAGGCTAACTAGCGGAGCCTCTTACAATGAGCAGTTCTTC | TRBV7-6 | TRBD2 | TRBJ2-1 | .